The clone carrying this T cell receptor (beta chain) showed up just a few times. What it binds is not known. The data originate from a study of T cells after yellow fever vaccination. Across the study: SMART-Seq v4 Ultra Low Input prepared the low-cell-number fractions.

Study-level findings and limits: After the booster, 95% to 98% of CD4 and about 90% of CD8 primary-response clones were re-detected. Just a small share of clonotypes turned up in the CD4 compartment as well as the CD8 compartment.

The CDR3 is 16 residues long. Germline assignment: CDR1 SGHTA and CDR2 FQGNSA. J was trimmed by 6 bases and V by 1 base; bases with no gene match: 7. The authors made TCR cDNA by 5'RACE template switching, adding a universal primer site and UMIs. TCRdb fed the 5' RACE reads into MiXCR, producing one record per CDR3 protein. The repertoire holds under 400,000 distinct CDR3 sequences, with roughly 11% as singletons. The sequenced sample was PBMCs, obtained on the day of the first yellow fever vaccination. This chain uses TRBV7-2 with TRBJ1-1, with 11 bases fitting TRBD1. This TCR derives from a man younger than 35 who received the YFV17D yellow fever vaccine. The DNA for the CDR3 is TGTGCCAGCAGCTTAGAACGGACAGGGGGCGGACCTGAAGCTTTCTTT. Its protein product is CASSLERTGGGPEAFF.